The rows below give T cell receptor beta chains drawn from one sample of a study of graft-versus-host responses after intestinal transplantation. TCRdb's copy holds only in-frame clones and misses some; the assay was immunoSEQ multiplex PCR. The sample records about 15,000 clones, 79% being singletons. Sequencing used ileum tissue, obtained approximately 480 days after intestinal transplant. The source is a human patient who received an intestinal transplant, so some T cells may come from the graft donor. The CDR3 runs from the conserved cysteine through the conserved F or W. D genes are given only for firm matches. Clone size, where shown, is once, few, many, or a class for clones that have expanded.

cdr3_nt cdr3_aa d_call j_call v_call clone_size
TGCGCCAGCAGCTTCAAATCGGAAGGCGCCAATGAGCAGTTCTTC CASSFKSEGANEQFF NA TRBJ2-1 TRBV5-1 NA
TGCGCCAGCAGCGCGTCGGCTAAGGGCACTGAAGCTTTCTTT CASSASAKGTEAFF NA TRBJ1-1 TRBV5-1 NA
TGTGCCAGCAGCGCCCACGGGGGGCCCGGCGGGACCCAGTACTTC CASSAHGGPGGTQYF NA TRBJ2-5 TRBV14 few
TGTGCCAGCAGAAAGACAGGCACCTACGAGCAGTACTTC CASRKTGTYEQYF NA TRBJ2-7 TRBV28 NA
TGTGCCAGCAGCTTAAACAGGGGAGAACTGTTTTTT CASSLNRGELFF TRBD1 TRBJ1-4 TRBV7-6 NA
TGTGCCAGCAGCCCTTTCGGCTTTAATGAAAAACTGTTTTTT CASSPFGFNEKLFF NA TRBJ1-4 TRBV5-6 NA
TGTGCCGTCAGTTGGGACAGGGGCCCGAACACTGAAGCTTTCTTT CAVSWDRGPNTEAFF TRBD1 TRBJ1-1 TRBV6-5 NA
TGTGCCAGCAGCTTAGGGGTGAACACTGAAGCTTTCTTT CASSLGVNTEAFF NA TRBJ1-1 TRBV11-2 NA
TGCGCCAGCAAACCGGGTGCGGGGTCTAGCACAGATACGCAGTATTTT CASKPGAGSSTDTQYF NA TRBJ2-3 TRBV5-1 NA
TGTGCCAGCAAGGGGGACAGGGAGAACAATGAGCAGTTCTTC CASKGDRENNEQFF TRBD1 TRBJ2-1 TRBV2 few
TGTGCCAGCAGCCCCTCCGCGGGTCTAATATACGAGCAGTACTTC CASSPSAGLIYEQYF NA TRBJ2-7 TRBV7-2 NA
TGTGCCAGCAGGTACGGGGCCACGGCTTGGTCACCCCTCCACTTT CASRYGATAWSPLHF NA TRBJ1-6 TRBV6-1 NA
TGTGCCAGCAGTGGGGATTCACCCCTCCACTTT CASSGDSPLHF NA TRBJ1-6 TRBV2 NA
TGTGCCAGCAGGGAGTTAAGGAGCTCCTACGAGCAGTACTTC CASRELRSSYEQYF NA TRBJ2-7 TRBV6-1 NA
TGTGCCAGCAGCACCCCTGGGCGGGGGTATCAGCCCCAGCATTTT CASSTPGRGYQPQHF NA TRBJ1-5 TRBV28 few
TGTGCCAGCAGCTCTAGCGGGGGGCACCTTAACAATGAGCAGTTCTTC CASSSSGGHLNNEQFF TRBD2 TRBJ2-1 TRBV9 NA
TGTGCCAGCAGCTTAGGAGACGGGGAGCTGTTTTTT CASSLGDGELFF NA TRBJ2-2 TRBV11-3 NA
TGTGCCAGCAGTGAATATAAGGGGGGGGCCAACGTCCTGACTTTC CASSEYKGGANVLTF NA TRBJ2-6 TRBV25-1 NA
TGTGCCAGCTCACCATGGGAGTGGGCCACTTATGGCTACACCTTC CASSPWEWATYGYTF NA TRBJ1-2 TRBV18 NA
TGTGCCAGCAGCCCCATCAGGGGACCGAACACTGAAGCTTTCTTT CASSPIRGPNTEAFF NA TRBJ1-1 TRBV9 NA
TGTGCCAGCAGCCCGAGACGGTTGAACACTGAAGCTTTCTTT CASSPRRLNTEAFF NA TRBJ1-1 TRBV27 few
TGTGCCAGCAGCTTAGGCACTAGCGGGGGAGGCGAGACCCAGTACTTC CASSLGTSGGGETQYF TRBD2 TRBJ2-5 TRBV7-8 NA
TGCAGCGTTAGGGACAGGGCTCTCTACGAGCAGTACTTC CSVRDRALYEQYF TRBD1 TRBJ2-7 TRBV29-1 NA
TGTGCCACCAGCAGAGATGGGGAATTAGGACTAGAAGAGACCCAGTACTTC CATSRDGELGLEETQYF TRBD2 TRBJ2-5 TRBV15 NA
TGCGCCAGCAGCCAAGAAGGGCAGGTTACTTATGGCTACACCTTC CASSQEGQVTYGYTF NA TRBJ1-2 TRBV4-1 NA
TGTGCCAGCAGCTCCGGACAGCCTAGCGCAGATACGCAGTATTTT CASSSGQPSADTQYF NA TRBJ2-3 TRBV5-6 NA
TGTGCCAGCGCACGACCCGGGACAGGGGCGGATTCACCCCTCCACTTT CASARPGTGADSPLHF TRBD1 TRBJ1-6 TRBV28 NA
TGTGCCAGCAGCGGGGGGCTTGAAGCTTTCTTT CASSGGLEAFF NA TRBJ1-1 TRBV7-9 NA
TGTGCTAGCAGTGACTCGCGGGACACAGATACGCAGTATTTT CASSDSRDTDTQYF NA TRBJ2-3 TRBV6-4 NA
TGCGCCAGCAGCCAAGGGACTAGCGGGAGCGAGAAAAAGCAGTACTTC CASSQGTSGSEKKQYF TRBD2 TRBJ2-5 TRBV4-1 few
TGTGCCAGCAGCTCGTCAGGGGGAAACACTGAAGCTTTCTTT CASSSSGGNTEAFF TRBD1 TRBJ1-1 TRBV7-9 NA
TGTGCCAGCAGCAATCGAGGAGAGGGCTACACCTTC CASSNRGEGYTF NA TRBJ1-2 TRBV7-6 few
TGTGCCAGCTCACCACCCGGCGGGATGGCAGATACGCAGTATTTT CASSPPGGMADTQYF NA TRBJ2-3 TRBV18 NA
TGTGCCAGCAGTGAAAGGGGTGGGGATGAAGCTTTCTTT CASSERGGDEAFF NA TRBJ1-1 TRBV2 NA
TGTGCCAGCAGCTTAAGCGTGAGGACCTATTTGGGCTACACCTTC CASSLSVRTYLGYTF NA TRBJ1-2 TRBV7-6 NA
TGTGCCAGCAGCCCTTACAGGGCCGGAAACACCATATATTTT CASSPYRAGNTIYF NA TRBJ1-3 TRBV5-6 NA
TGCGCCAGCAGCCAAGGGGACACCACTTATGGCTACACCTTC CASSQGDTTYGYTF NA TRBJ1-2 TRBV4-1 few
TGTGCCAGCAGCTTAGTTAGAGGGGCTCCAACAGATACGCAGTATTTT CASSLVRGAPTDTQYF NA TRBJ2-3 TRBV7-2 NA
TGCGCCAGCAGCCAAGAGTTAAGCCAAGAGACCCAGTACTTC CASSQELSQETQYF NA TRBJ2-5 TRBV4-1 NA
TGTGCCAGCAGCTTAGTGGAAGCAATCTCCTACAATGAGCAGTTCTTC CASSLVEAISYNEQFF NA TRBJ2-1 TRBV11-2 once
TGTGCCAGCTCTTCGAGGGACAGTAGCTCTGGAAACACCATATATTTT CASSSRDSSSGNTIYF TRBD1 TRBJ1-3 TRBV18 NA
TGTGCCAGCCGGGACTCCGCAAGCCTCTATGGCTACACCTTC CASRDSASLYGYTF NA TRBJ1-2 TRBV7-9 few
TGTGCCAGTAGAGGGACAGGGCTAGCTAACTATGGCTACACCTTC CASRGTGLANYGYTF TRBD1 TRBJ1-2 TRBV19 NA
TGCGCCAGCAGTCAGCTCACAGTCCCGGACTACGAGCAGTACTTC CASSQLTVPDYEQYF NA TRBJ2-7 TRBV23-1 NA
TGTGCCAGCAGCTTGGGAGCGGGTCCCTCCTACGAGCAGTACTTC CASSLGAGPSYEQYF NA TRBJ2-7 TRBV5-6 NA
TGTGCCAGTAACACAGGGGAGTACCAGCCCCAGCATTTT CASNTGEYQPQHF TRBD1 TRBJ1-5 TRBV19 NA
TGCGCCAGCAGCCAAGAGAGGGACAGGGGCGGGGAGCTGTTTTTT CASSQERDRGGELFF TRBD1 TRBJ2-2 TRBV4-1 NA
TGTGCCAGCAGCGGCCACACAGATACGCAGTATTTT CASSGHTDTQYF NA TRBJ2-3 TRBV9 NA
TGTGCCAGCAGTTACGGAGCTAGCGGGGGACGTGAGCAGTACTTC CASSYGASGGREQYF TRBD2 TRBJ2-7 TRBV6-6 NA
TGTGCCAGCAGTTACCTCCCCGGGGGAGGCACTGAAGCTTTCTTT CASSYLPGGGTEAFF NA TRBJ1-1 TRBV6-6 once
TGTGCCAGCAGCCCCGGGACAGGGGGCACTGAAGCTTTCTTT CASSPGTGGTEAFF TRBD1 TRBJ1-1 TRBV7-9 few
TGTGCCAGCAGTTTAGCGGGCGGGGATAGCAATCAGCCCCAGCATTTT CASSLAGGDSNQPQHF NA TRBJ1-5 TRBV27 few